Below, 27 T cell receptor beta chains from the same sample are listed, as sequenced in a study of beta chain features in type 1 diabetes. These receptors' targets are unknown. Study-wide results and caveats: Type 1 diabetes patients showed a moderate but significant shortening of TCRB CDR3s in all four CD4+ subsets.

All of the isolated RNA was reverse transcribed, so expressed TCRB transcripts were sequenced. Method: immunoSEQ multiplex PCR; TCRdb's copy keeps in-frame clones and lacks some. Seen here are 300,000 to 450,000 clones, roughly 12% observed once, and the top ten hold roughly 0.0097%. The material sequenced was naive CD4+ T cells from blood. These receptors originate from a woman aged 18-35 years with type 1 diabetes.

The rearrangement links TRBV11-3 to TRBJ2-1; TRBD2 matches at 7 bases. Per germline, CDR1 SGHNT and CDR2 YENEEA. J gave up 12 bases and V 5 bases, and 7 bases lay outside the gene matches. The CDR3 totals 12 residues. The chain's CDR3 is CASSRRGEGQFF. Written as DNA, the CDR3 is TGTGCCAGCAGCCGTAGAGGGGAGGGGCAGTTCTTC.

This clone has a handful of counts. The V call is TRBV15, the J call TRBJ1-5; the D is unclear. Germline V gene lookup returns CDR1 LNHNV and CDR2 YYDKDF (reference sequence). V lost 0 bases and J 1 base, leaving 7 bases between the germline ends. This CDR3 region has 15 residues. CDR3 in DNA: TGTGCCACCAGCAGAGAACAGATGAGCAATCAGCCCCAGCATTTT. The encoded protein is CATSREQMSNQPQHF.

This chain joins TRBV7-9 and TRBJ1-1; TRBD1 aligns across 7 bases. CDR3 size: 14 residues. The V and J ends lost 5 bases and 4 bases, in that order; junction bases with no gene match: 7. Per germline, CDR1 SEHNR and CDR2 FQNEAQ (reference sequence). CDR3 sequence reads: CASSVRQGGTEAFF. The CDR3 DNA follows: TGTGCCAGCAGCGTCCGACAGGGAGGCACTGAAGCTTTCTTT.

This clone was counted only a few times. The chain joins TRBV6-4 to TRBJ1-1; TRBD1 is a possible D gene (6 bases). V was clipped by 6 bases and J by 5 bases, with 13 bases between them. The germline V gene has CDR1 MRHNA and CDR2 SNTAGT. The CDR3 runs to 13 residues. CDR3 in DNA: TGTGCCAGCAGCAGACTCAGGGGTACTGAAGCTTTCTTT. It encodes CASSRLRGTEAFF.

In its sample, this clone was seen a few times. This chain joins TRBV25-1 and TRBJ2-5; D is possibly TRBD1 (6 bases). Trimming pared 2 bases from V and 4 bases from J, leaving 11 bases between. The germline gives CDR1 MGHDK, CDR2 SYGVNS. The CDR3 consists of 14 residues. CDR3 coding DNA: TGTGCCAGCAGTGAAGAGGCAGGGGCAGAGACCCAGTACTTC. This encodes CASSEEAGAETQYF.

This sequence joins TRBV4-3 and TRBJ2-1; tentatively, D is TRBD2 (7 bases). Germline lookup yields CDR1 LGHNA and CDR2 YSLEER. V lost 0 bases and J lost 5, with 20 bases in between. The CDR3 sequence is 18 residues long. The CDR3 protein is CASSQDLLRGLGNNEQFF. The CDR3 nucleotides read TGCGCCAGCAGCCAAGATCTCCTGCGGGGGCTCGGGAACAATGAGCAGTTCTTC.

With respect to this clone: Additional DNA sequences in this sample encode the identical CDR3. This sequence joins TRBV5-1 and TRBJ2-3; D remains ambiguous. The ends were cut back, 3 bases at V and 6 bases at J, with 5 bases in the middle. This CDR3 is 11 amino acids long. Germline V lookup: CDR1 SGHRS, CDR2 YFSETQ. As DNA, the CDR3 is TGCGCCAGCAGCTCAGGTGATACGCAGTATTTT. It encodes CASSSGDTQYF.

The chain has TRBV28 and TRBJ2-2, with a possible D match to TRBD1 (5 bases). Trimming cost V 5 bases and J 1 base, with 11 bases left between them. Germline CDR1 MDHEN, CDR2 SYDVKM. CDR3 size: 15 residues. CDR3 DNA sequence: TGTGCCAGCAGTGGGGCAGACGAGAACACCGGGGAGCTGTTTTTT. This codes for CASSGADENTGELFF. Together with reference TRBV28 and TRBJ2-2, the CDR3 gives the full variable domain: DVKVTQSSRYLVKRTGEKVFLECVQDMDHENMFWYRQDPGLGLRLIYFSYDVKMKEKGDIPEGYSVSREKKERFSLILESASTNQTSMYLCASSGADENTGELFFGEGSRLTVL.

The chain joins TRBV18 to TRBJ1-5; D not certain. V was shortened by 5 bases and J by 4 bases, with 6 bases between the two germline ends. CDR1 and CDR2 (germline): KGHSH, LQKENI. CDR3 length: 12 amino acids. The DNA of the CDR3 is TGTGCCAGCTCATCCGGGAATCAGCCCCAGCATTTT. Its translation: CASSSGNQPQHF.

This clone turned up a few times. This chain connects TRBV7-2 to TRBJ2-3, with TRBD2 as a possible D gene (5 bases). The CDR3 spans 13 residues. The V and J ends lost 1 base and 5 bases respectively, with 7 bases between them. Germline loops: CDR1 SGHTA, CDR2 FQGNSA. The CDR3 DNA reads as TGTGCCAGCAGCTTAGGAGGGAAAGATACGCAGTATTTT. Protein: CASSLGGKDTQYF. Filled out from reference TRBV7-2 and TRBJ2-3, the complete variable domain reads GAGVSQSPSNKVTEKGKDVELRCDPISGHTALYWYRQSLGQGLEFLIYFQGNSAPDKSGLPSDRFSAERTGGSVSTLTIQRTQQEDSAVYLCASSLGGKDTQYFGPGTRLTVL.

The V call is TRBV29-1, the J call TRBJ2-7; no clear D gene. Germline CDR1 is SQVTM and CDR2 is ANQGSEA. The CDR3 is made up of 13 amino acids. With 5 bases removed from V and 3 bases from J, the gap between germline ends came to 14 bases. The CDR3 sequence: CSVLPDTNYEQYF. The CDR3 DNA reads as TGCAGCGTTCTCCCTGACACAAACTACGAGCAGTACTTC.

This clone was seen a handful of times. V is TRBV7-9 and J is TRBJ2-1; 8 bases are shared with TRBD2. CDR3 length: 16 amino acids. CDR1 and CDR2 (germline): SEHNR, FQNEAQ (reference sequence). The J segment lost 7 bases and the V segment lost 1 base, leaving 9 bases of the junction unmatched. The CDR3 sequence: CASSLGAGLEGNEQFF. In DNA form, the CDR3 reads TGTGCCAGCAGCTTAGGCGCGGGACTAGAGGGTAATGAGCAGTTCTTC.

V is TRBV30 and J is TRBJ2-3; no reliable D call. Germline CDR1 GTSNPN, CDR2 SVGIG (reference sequence). Trimming pared 0 bases from V and 5 bases from J, leaving 9 bases between. CDR3 length: 13 amino acids. Here the CDR3 reads CAWSVLDGDTQYF. The CDR3 coding sequence is TGTGCCTGGAGTGTACTCGATGGAGATACGCAGTATTTT. Full variable domain (missing parts from reference TRBV30 and TRBJ2-3): SQTIHQWPATLVQPVGSPLSLECTVEGTSNPNLYWYRQAAGRGLQLLFYSVGIGQISSEVPQNLSASRPQDRQFILSSKKLLLSDSGFYLCAWSVLDGDTQYFGPGTRLTVL.

This sequence joins TRBV5-1 and TRBJ2-3; the D gene is possibly TRBD1 (5 bases). The CDR3 has 15 residues. CDR1 SGHRS and CDR2 YFSETQ come from the germline V gene. V was pared by 1 base and J by 3 bases, with 12 bases between. The chain's CDR3 is CASSLLGLETDTQYF. The CDR3 DNA reads as TGCGCCAGCAGCTTGCTGGGGCTGGAGACAGATACGCAGTATTTT.

J is TRBJ2-2 and V is TRBV29-1, with 7 bases aligning to TRBD1. The CDR3 consists of 14 residues. CDR1 and CDR2 from the germline V gene are SQVTM and ANQGSEA. The ends lost 7 bases at V and 4 bases at J; junction bases unmatched: 9. This CDR3 reads CSAVRDSVTGELFF. The CDR3 coding sequence is TGCAGCGCTGTCCGGGACAGTGTCACCGGGGAGCTGTTTTTT.

This clone was counted only a few times. The chain couples TRBV11-3 to TRBJ1-2, with TRBD1 matching over 8 bases. CDR1 is SGHNT and CDR2 is YENEEA in the germline V gene. CDR3 length equals 14 residues. J was trimmed by 8 bases and V by 5 bases; bases with no gene match: 10. The CDR3 is CASSTDRGGRGYTF. CDR3 DNA: TGTGCCAGCAGCACTGACAGGGGAGGAAGAGGCTACACCTTC.

The chain carries TRBV7-2 and TRBJ2-3; tentative D call: TRBD2 (6 bases). The CDR3 is made up of 15 amino acids. V lost 8 bases and J 0 bases, leaving 15 bases between the germline ends. Germline CDR1 is SGHTA and CDR2 is FQGNSA. The DNA for the CDR3 is TGTGCCAGCCGAGCGGGCCGGTCTAGCACAGATACGCAGTATTTT. This encodes CASRAGRSSTDTQYF.

The genes are TRBV7-2 and TRBJ2-3; 9 positions match TRBD1. Germline V gene data show CDR1 as SGHTA and CDR2 as FQGNSA. V dropped 5 bases and J dropped 3; count of bases not matched to a gene: 3. There are 14 residues in the CDR3. Written as DNA, the CDR3 is TGTGCCAGCAGCCGGGACAGGGTAACAGATACGCAGTATTTT. This translates into CASSRDRVTDTQYF.

A few counts support this clone. The V and J genes are TRBV2 and TRBJ1-2; 7 bases match TRBD1. The CDR3 loop spans 15 amino acids. Germline V gene lookup returns CDR1 SNHLY and CDR2 FYNNEI. V shed 8 bases, J shed 4 bases, and the junction held 13 bases outside the gene matches. The CDR3 protein is CASRPGQGVSYGYTF. The CDR3 DNA reads as TGTGCCAGCCGACCCGGTCAGGGGGTTAGCTATGGCTACACCTTC.

CDR3 loop: CASSPLTGTAEAFF. CDR3 DNA: TGTGCCAGCTCACCGCTTACCGGGACAGCTGAAGCTTTCTTT. The rearrangement uses TRBV18 and TRBJ1-1; 7 positions agree with TRBD1. The CDR3 sequence is 14 residues long. Germline V gene data show CDR1 as KGHSH and CDR2 as LQKENI. Trimming removed 3 bases from V and 6 bases from J; junction bases left unmatched: 7.

This sequence joins TRBV2 and TRBJ1-1; 7 bases line up with TRBD1. CDR3 length: 14 amino acids. Germline V gives CDR1 SNHLY, CDR2 FYNNEI. V shed 8 bases and J 4 bases; nucleotides not matched to a gene: 10. CDR3 coding DNA: TGTGCCAGCGCCCGACAGGGTTGGGGCACTGAAGCTTTCTTT. Amino acid sequence: CASARQGWGTEAFF.

This clone showed up just a few times. The DNA for the CDR3 is TGTGCCAGCAGTGAAAAATTTAGCGGGGAGACCCAGTACTTC. Encoded protein: CASSEKFSGETQYF. The V gene is TRBV2, the J gene TRBJ2-5; 7 bases are a match to TRBD2. The CDR3 has 14 residues. Germline V gene lookup returns CDR1 SNHLY and CDR2 FYNNEI. Trimming removed 2 bases from V and 5 bases from J; junction bases left unmatched: 5.

This clone was observed a handful of times. The CDR3 here is CASRGGGNQPQHF. The CDR3 nucleotides are TGTGCCAGCAGGGGAGGTGGCAATCAGCCCCAGCATTTT. The rearrangement joins TRBV25-1 to TRBJ1-5; D not resolved. The CDR3 has 13 amino acids. V was shortened by 6 bases and J by 2 bases, with 8 bases between the two germline ends. In germline, CDR1 is MGHDK, CDR2 SYGVNS.

A remark on this clone: The conserved phenylalanine or tryptophan is not found at the CDR3 terminus, so this likely reflects a read error. The limits of the CDR3 on the DNA are not certain, so only TCRdb's listed CDR3 is given. The V and J genes are TRBV4-3 and TRBJ1-4; TRBD1, as called in the table, went unchecked against the DNA. The CDR3 extends over 11 residues, inclusive of both ends. Germline V lookup: CDR1 LGHNA, CDR2 YSLEER. This CDR3 reads CASSQGHPGGV.

This clone was seen just once. This chain uses TRBV28 with TRBJ2-5; D may be TRBD2 (5 bases). The germline V gene has CDR1 MDHEN and CDR2 SYDVKM. The germline V and J ends were trimmed by 5 bases and 2 bases, with 9 bases remaining between them. CDR3 length: 13 amino acids. The CDR3, as DNA: TGTGCCAGCAGTCCGGGATATCAAGAGACCCAGTACTTC. It encodes CASSPGYQETQYF.

The chain uses TRBV19 and TRBJ1-1; TRBD1 is a possible D gene (5 bases). Germline V lookup: CDR1 LNHDA, CDR2 SQIVND (reference sequence). The CDR3 extends over 16 amino acids. The V end lost 4 bases, the J end lost 3 bases, and 18 bases lay between the germline ends. CDR3 sequence: CASSTPVLGGDTEAFF. DNA of the CDR3: TGTGCCAGTAGTACTCCCGTTTTGGGGGGTGACACTGAAGCTTTCTTT.

This chain uses TRBV6-6 with TRBJ2-7, with 10 bases that match TRBD1. The CDR3 consists of 15 residues. J lost 3 bases, V lost 5 bases, and 7 bases had no gene match. Germline values: CDR1 MNHNY, CDR2 SVGAGI (reference sequence). CDR3 region: CASSNRDRGDYEQYF. In DNA, the CDR3 is TGTGCCAGCAGTAACCGGGACAGGGGTGACTACGAGCAGTACTTC.